This passage covers 23 T cell receptor beta chains from one sample sequenced in a study of cytomegalovirus exposure and HLA in healthy donors (dated by TCRdb to the late 2010s). Library preparation was by the immunoSEQ multiplex PCR assay. For the multiplex PCR, a mixture combining 60 forward primers for TCR Vbeta segments and 13 reverse primers for TCR Jbeta segments was used. What TCRdb holds here is the immuneACCESS table cut down to in-frame rearrangements. Part of the clones is not present; checked against another copy, under half of the missing clones reflect an unresolved V gene, and the others are unexplained. Across this sample there are about 140,000 clones, with roughly three quarters seen only once. 3.1% of the sample is held by the ten biggest clonotypes. Sequencing used PBMCs. These receptors originate from a female donor in good health and CMV-seronegative.

The chain is built from TRBV6-6 and TRBJ1-1, with 7 nucleotides matching TRBD1. The CDR3 totals 16 residues. Germline assignment: CDR1 MNHNY and CDR2 SVGAGI (reference sequence). The V and J ends lost 6 bases and 3 bases, in that order; junction bases with no gene match: 13. The CDR3 nucleotides are TGTGCCAGCAGAGGATTAGGGGGCCTAGGGGACACTGAAGCTTTCTTT. It yields the protein CASRGLGGLGDTEAFF.

The V gene is TRBV9, the J gene TRBJ1-1; TRBD1 matches at 10 bases. Germline CDR1 and CDR2: SGDLS and YYNGEE. This CDR3 has 14 residues. The V gene end was trimmed by 4 bases and the J gene end by 3 bases; junction bases not matched to a gene: 3. Written as DNA, the CDR3 is TGTGCCAGCAGCAGGGGACAGGGGTACACTGAAGCTTTCTTT. Translating it yields CASSRGQGYTEAFF.

V is TRBV5-4 and J is TRBJ2-7; 9 nucleotides match TRBD2. V dropped 4 bases and J dropped 5; count of bases not matched to a gene: 4. CDR1 and CDR2 (germline): SGHNT, YYREEE (reference sequence). This CDR3 is 13 amino acids long. DNA for the CDR3: TGTGCCAGCAGCCCCTGGACTAGCGACGAGCAGTACTTC. It encodes CASSPWTSDEQYF.

This clone was detected only a few times. This chain joins TRBV28 and TRBJ2-6, with D hard to call. CDR3 length: 17 amino acids. Germline-derived CDR1 and CDR2 are MDHEN and SYDVKM. Trimming took off 5 bases at V and 0 bases at J, with 14 bases between the two ends. The CDR3 bases are TGTGCCAGCAGTAAGACTCACTCAAGCTCTGGGGCCAACGTCCTGACTTTC. Translated, it gives CASSKTHSSSGANVLTF. Full variable domain (outside the CDR3, taken from reference TRBV28 and TRBJ2-6): DVKVTQSSRYLVKRTGEKVFLECVQDMDHENMFWYRQDPGLGLRLIYFSYDVKMKEKGDIPEGYSVSREKKERFSLILESASTNQTSMYLCASSKTHSSSGANVLTFGAGSRLTVL.

The chain carries TRBV30 and TRBJ2-1; 10 bases are a match to TRBD2. The germline CDR1 and CDR2 sequences are GTSNPN and SVGIG (reference sequence). The trim removed 7 bases at V and 0 bases at J, leaving 9 bases unmatched. This CDR3 is built from 16 residues. The CDR3 region has the DNA TGTGCCTCGAACCCTCCTAGCGGGAGCTCCTACAATGAGCAGTTCTTC. Residues: CASNPPSGSSYNEQFF.

The gene calls are TRBV5-4 and TRBJ2-1; possible D gene TRBD1, 7 bases. Germline CDR1 reads SGHNT; CDR2 reads YYREEE (reference sequence). This CDR3 contains 14 residues. Trimming pared 4 bases from V and 4 bases from J, leaving 12 bases between. This CDR3 is CASSQGGRYNEQFF. The DNA for the CDR3 is TGTGCCAGCAGCCAGGGGGGACGGTACAATGAGCAGTTCTTC.

The J gene is TRBJ1-1, the V gene TRBV10-3, with a weak D call TRBD1 (5 bases). Germline V lookup: CDR1 ENHRY, CDR2 SYGVKD. V lost 5 bases to trimming and J lost 3 bases, with 10 bases between them. The CDR3 loop spans 13 amino acids. CDR3 bases: TGTGCCATCAGTAGGGGCTCCGACACTGAAGCTTTCTTT. Encoded protein: CAISRGSDTEAFF.

The chain has TRBV29-1 and TRBJ1-1; 9 bases agree with TRBD1. This CDR3 is 12 amino acids long. V lost 4 bases, J lost 11 bases, and 8 bases stayed unmatched. Germline CDR1 is SQVTM and CDR2 is ANQGSEA. The DNA of the CDR3 is TGCAGCGTTGTTACAGGGGGCGAAGGCGCTTTCTTT. Amino acid sequence: CSVVTGGEGAFF.

The chain joins TRBV5-5 to TRBJ2-3; TRBD1 matches at 12 bases. The CDR3 totals 16 residues. V lost 2 bases and J lost 3; bases outside the gene matches: 4. Germline CDR1 reads SGHKS; CDR2 reads YYEKEE (reference sequence). The CDR3 nucleotides are TGTGCCAGCAGCTTAGCGGGACAGGGGGCAACAGATACGCAGTATTTT. This sequence encodes CASSLAGQGATDTQYF.

The chain is built from TRBV12-5 and TRBJ1-2; maybe TRBD1 (6 bases). The CDR3 runs 17 residues. Germline CDR1 LGHNT, CDR2 FRNRAP. Trimming took 3 bases from V and 0 from J, leaving 17 bases between them. CDR3 sequence reads: CASGFTYRDTPNYGYTF. DNA of the CDR3: TGTGCTAGTGGTTTCACATACCGGGACACTCCTAACTATGGCTACACCTTC.

The V call is TRBV2, the J call TRBJ2-5; 9 nucleotides match TRBD1. The J call may be incorrect, as the DNA end agrees better with TRBJ2-7. This CDR3 region has 13 residues. Germline V CDR1 and CDR2: SNHLY, FYNNEI. CDR3 DNA sequence: TGTGCCAGCTACCTGGACAGGGGCTACGAGCAGTACTTC. This sequence encodes CASYLDRGYEQYF.

The genes are TRBV4-3 and TRBJ1-2; 7 nucleotides align to TRBD1. The CDR3 sequence is 14 residues long. V gave up 1 base and J gave up 7 bases; unmatched junction bases: 6. CDR1 and CDR2 from the germline V gene are LGHNA and YSLEER. The CDR3 reads CASSQVTGERGYTF. The CDR3, as DNA: TGCGCCAGCAGCCAAGTAACAGGGGAACGTGGCTACACCTTC.

V usage is TRBV27 and J usage is TRBJ2-3; 9 bases line up with TRBD2. The CDR3 is 15 amino acids. V lost 4 bases to trimming and J lost 4 bases; unmatched junction nucleotides: 6. Germline V gene sequence: CDR1 MNHEY, CDR2 SMNVEV (reference sequence). CDR3 residues: CASSYSGSEADTQYF. The CDR3 coding sequence is TGTGCCAGCAGTTATAGCGGGAGTGAGGCAGATACGCAGTATTTT.

This clone was detected once. The chain employs TRBV7-2 and TRBJ2-2; the D is unclear. The germline CDR1 and CDR2 sequences are SGHTA and FQGNSA. V shed 5 bases and J shed 2 bases, with 6 bases lying between them. The CDR3 runs to 13 residues. The CDR3 bases are TGTGCCAGCAGCGTCACAAACACCGGGGAGCTGTTTTTT. Translation: CASSVTNTGELFF.

The CDR3 coding sequence is TGTGCCAGCAGCGGACAGGCCGGGGAGCTGTTTTTT. Encoded protein: CASSGQAGELFF. This chain uses TRBV9 with TRBJ2-2; D may be TRBD1 (6 bases). Germline assignment: CDR1 SGDLS and CDR2 YYNGEE. Trimming pared 3 bases from V and 6 bases from J, leaving 6 bases between. The CDR3 is made up of 12 amino acids.

The rearrangement uses TRBV25-1 and TRBJ2-7; the D gene is possibly TRBD2 (5 bases). The CDR3 length is 15 residues. The germline V gene has CDR1 MGHDK and CDR2 SYGVNS. Between the trimmed V and J ends, which lost 6 bases and 3 bases, there was a span of 18 bases. CDR3 DNA: TGTGCCAGCAGGGTGGGGAGCGCAACGGGCTACGAGCAGTACTTC. Its protein is CASRVGSATGYEQYF.

This rearrangement joins TRBV7-9 to TRBJ2-5; D gene ambiguous. The CDR3 spans 11 residues. Trimming removed 6 bases from V and 4 bases from J, with 6 bases in between. Germline V gene data show CDR1 as SEHNR and CDR2 as FQNEAQ (reference sequence). The CDR3 loop is CASRAAETQYF. As DNA, the CDR3 is TGTGCCAGCAGGGCTGCAGAGACCCAGTACTTC.

This clone was observed a handful of times. V is TRBV5-6 and J is TRBJ1-4, with 9 bases lining up with TRBD1. This CDR3 is built from 15 residues. The germline gives CDR1 SGHDT, CDR2 YYEEEE. V shed 0 bases, J shed 7 bases, and the junction held 4 bases outside the gene matches. Here the CDR3 DNA reads TGTGCCAGCAGCTTGGTGGGACAGGGCTTTGAAAAACTGTTTTTT. Its protein is CASSLVGQGFEKLFF.

This clone was recorded only once. The chain carries TRBV2 and TRBJ2-7, with a tentative D call TRBD2 (5 bases). Germline assignment: CDR1 SNHLY and CDR2 FYNNEI. The V and J ends lost 3 bases and 7 bases respectively, with 13 bases between them. The CDR3 consists of 13 residues. CDR3 in amino acids: CASSERAAGEQYF. In DNA form, the CDR3 reads TGTGCCAGCAGTGAGAGGGCGGCCGGGGAGCAGTACTTC.

This clone was counted once. The chain uses TRBV25-1 and TRBJ1-6; perhaps TRBD1 as D (5 bases). The CDR3 loop spans 18 amino acids. The ends were cut back, 5 bases at V and 0 bases at J, with 17 bases in the middle. Germline CDR1 is MGHDK and CDR2 is SYGVNS. CDR3: CASSRTTTSSSYNSPLHF. The CDR3 DNA follows: TGTGCCAGCAGTCGGACAACGACCTCGAGCTCCTATAATTCACCCCTCCACTTT. The whole variable domain, remainder taken from reference TRBV25-1 and TRBJ1-6, is EADIYQTPRYLVIGTGKKITLECSQTMGHDKMYWYQQDPGMELHLIHYSYGVNSTEKGDLSSESTVSRIRTEHFPLTLESARPSHTSQYLCASSRTTTSSSYNSPLHFGNGTRLTVT.

The chain is built from TRBV5-6 and TRBJ2-3, with TRBD2 identical over 10 bases. V dropped 2 bases and J dropped 1; count of bases not matched to a gene: 4. Germline V lookup: CDR1 SGHDT, CDR2 YYEEEE. The CDR3 runs to 16 residues. In nucleotides, the CDR3 is TGTGCCAGCAGCTTTAATCTAGCGGGAGGCACAGATACGCAGTATTTT. Its translation: CASSFNLAGGTDTQYF.

The chain employs TRBV2 and TRBJ1-4, with D maybe TRBD1 (6 bases). The V gene lost 1 base and the J gene lost 8 bases, with 11 bases spanning the gap. The CDR3 has 14 amino acids. Germline loops: CDR1 SNHLY, CDR2 FYNNEI. The CDR3 DNA follows: TGTGCCAGCAGTGAAGACAGGGCTGCGGAAAAACTGTTTTTT. This gives the protein CASSEDRAAEKLFF.

V gene TRBV7-3 combines with J gene TRBJ1-6; TRBD1 agrees at 8 bases. The CDR3 runs to 16 residues. CDR1 SGHTA and CDR2 FQGTGA come from the germline V gene. Trimming took 2 bases from V and 7 from J; bases not matched to a gene: 7. In nucleotides, the CDR3 is TGTGCCAGCAGCTTATACGCAGGGGGCATGAATTCACCCCTCCACTTT. Translated: CASSLYAGGMNSPLHF.